One and the same sample provided the 21 T cell receptor beta chains below, sequenced in a study of T cells in Graves' hyperthyroidism and ophthalmopathy. Researchers amplified the TCR beta CDR3 regions from RNA transcripts. A first-round RT-PCR of the TCR CDR3 used the HTBI primer set. In TCRdb, the multiplex PCR reads were re-called with MiXCR into one record per CDR3 protein. The sample has 400,000 or so distinct CDR3 sequences, roughly 15% seen once. Sequences were obtained from blood. These receptors were obtained from a woman between 25 and 40 years old with Graves' ophthalmopathy.

This clonotype was detected a few times. The chain is built from TRBV7-6 and TRBJ2-7, with a weak D call TRBD1 (5 bases). Looked up from germline, CDR1 is SGHVS and CDR2 is FNYEAQ. The V end lost 2 bases, the J end lost 1 base, and 15 bases lay between the germline ends. CDR3 size: 16 residues. The CDR3 spells CASSLTDSPSSYEQYF. In DNA, the CDR3 is TGTGCCAGCAGCTTAACCGACAGCCCGAGTTCCTACGAGCAGTACTTC.

This clonotype was found many times. The V gene is TRBV27, the J gene TRBJ1-1, with D possibly matching TRBD1 (5 bases). V lost 6 bases to trimming and J lost 4 bases, with 15 bases between them. CDR1 MNHEY and CDR2 SMNVEV come from the germline V gene (reference sequence). The CDR3 runs to 14 residues. The CDR3 DNA sequence: TGTGCCAGCAGCTTTAGGGGCTTTCTCACTGAAGCTTTCTTT. Amino acids: CASSFRGFLTEAFF.

To note about this clonotype: With a much larger clone just one base away, this may be a read error. The CDR3 carries no conserved terminal phenylalanine or tryptophan, so it likely arises from a read error. The chain couples TRBV6-1 to TRBJ1-6, with D possibly being TRBD1 (5 bases). The CDR3 consists of 15 residues. Looked up from germline, CDR1 is MNHNS and CDR2 is SASEGT. The V end was cut by 11 bases, the J end by 9 bases, with 23 bases between. CDR3 protein: CAGGAPTGGISPLHS. CDR3 in DNA: TGTGCCGGCGGCGCCCCCACGGGGGGGATTTCACCCCTCCACTCT.

The chain carries TRBV18 and TRBJ2-3; weak D call: TRBD2 (5 bases). The germline V gene has CDR1 KGHSH and CDR2 LQKENI. The CDR3 covers 16 residues. Trimming removed 3 bases from V and 2 bases from J, with 15 bases in between. CDR3 amino acids: CASSPSAAAPTDTQYF. As DNA, the CDR3 is TGTGCCAGCTCACCCTCAGCGGCCGCCCCCACAGATACGCAGTATTTT. The whole variable domain, filled in from reference TRBV18 and TRBJ2-3, reads NAGVMQNPRHLVRRRGQEARLRCSPMKGHSHVYWYRQLPEEGLKFMVYLQKENIIDESGMPKERFSAEFPKEGPSILRIQQVVRGDSAAYFCASSPSAAAPTDTQYFGPGTRLTVL.

This clonotype was seen ten or more times. The chain joins TRBV28 to TRBJ2-3, with D maybe TRBD2 (6 bases). The V gene lost 6 bases and the J gene lost 4 bases, with 11 bases spanning the gap. CDR3 length: 13 residues. Germline CDR1 MDHEN, CDR2 SYDVKM. The CDR3 spells CASSYRLADTQYF. For the CDR3, the DNA is TGTGCCAGCAGCTATAGACTAGCAGATACGCAGTATTTT.

The rearrangement links TRBV7-9 to TRBJ1-4, with TRBD1 matching 7 bases. Trimming removed 8 bases from V and 1 base from J; junction bases left unmatched: 10. The germline CDR1 and CDR2 sequences are SEHNR and FQNEAQ (reference sequence). This CDR3 region has 16 residues. The CDR3 loop reads CASRSTGARTNEKLFF. CDR3 DNA sequence: TGTGCCAGCCGCTCTACAGGGGCGCGAACTAATGAAAAACTGTTTTTT.

This clonotype appeared many times. The J gene is TRBJ2-7, the V gene TRBV10-3; weak D call: TRBD2 (6 bases). In germline, CDR1 is ENHRY, CDR2 SYGVKD. The V end was cut by 6 bases, the J end by 5 bases, with 17 bases between. The CDR3 totals 14 residues. The CDR3 coding sequence is TGTGCCATCAGCCCCGCGGGGATGGGTAACGAGCAGTACTTC. This encodes CAISPAGMGNEQYF.

The chain recombines TRBV9 with TRBJ2-1; TRBD1 matches 7 bases. Germline V gene lookup returns CDR1 SGDLS and CDR2 YYNGEE. The CDR3 is made up of 17 amino acids. Unmatched junction bases numbered 8, after V lost 2 bases and J lost 0 bases. The CDR3 sequence is CASSVDRHTLSYNEQFF. In nucleotides, the CDR3 is TGTGCCAGCAGCGTGGACAGGCACACACTCTCCTACAATGAGCAGTTCTTC. The whole variable domain, filled in from reference TRBV9 and TRBJ2-1, reads DSGVTQTPKHLITATGQRVTLRCSPRSGDLSVYWYQQSLDQGLQFLIQYYNGEERAKGNILERFSAQQFPDLHSELNLSSLELGDSALYFCASSVDRHTLSYNEQFFGPGTRLTVL.

This clonotype was picked up a small number of times. V usage is TRBV29-1 and J usage is TRBJ2-2; no clear D. This CDR3 has 15 residues. The germline V gene has CDR1 SQVTM and CDR2 ANQGSEA. Between the trimmed V and J ends, which lost 4 bases and 1 base, there was a span of 13 bases. The CDR3 DNA follows: TGCAGCGTTGTCGGTGTAGGGCTGAACACCGGGGAGCTGTTTTTT. It is translated as CSVVGVGLNTGELFF.

In this sample, this clonotype turned up many times. The V gene is TRBV5-5, the J gene TRBJ1-2, with D perhaps matching TRBD1 (5 bases). CDR3 length equals 14 residues. Germline loops: CDR1 SGHKS, CDR2 YYEKEE (reference sequence). Trimming cost V 0 bases and J 8 bases, with 14 bases left between them. Written as DNA, the CDR3 is TGTGCCAGCAGCTTGGAGGCGGGGCGAAGAGGCTACACCTTC. Amino acid sequence: CASSLEAGRRGYTF.

J is TRBJ2-7 and V is TRBV6-2 or TRBV6-3, with 7 nucleotides matching TRBD2. The CDR3 totals 21 residues. Trimming cost V 6 bases and J 3 bases; bases outside gene matches: 29. Germline lookup yields CDR1 MNHEY and CDR2 SVGEGT. CDR3 DNA: TGTGCCAGCAGCTATTCTCCCAGCGGGACTACTCCCACTCTCTTACTCTACGAGCAGTACTTC. Translation: CASSYSPSGTTPTLLLYEQYF.

Ten or more counts support this clonotype. The chain is built from TRBV2 and TRBJ2-2; D unresolved. V was cut by 5 bases and J by 4 bases, with 11 bases left in between. Germline CDR1 SNHLY, CDR2 FYNNEI. The CDR3 length is 14 residues. The CDR3: CASSSGLGTGELFF. CDR3 nucleotides: TGTGCCAGCAGTTCAGGCTTAGGCACCGGGGAGCTGTTTTTT. Drawing the rest from reference TRBV2 and TRBJ2-2, the complete variable domain is EPEVTQTPSHQVTQMGQEVILRCVPISNHLYFYWYRQILGQKVEFLVSFYNNEISEKSEIFDDQFSVERPDGSNFTLKIRSTKLEDSAMYFCASSSGLGTGELFFGEGSRLTVL.

This clonotype was counted many times. The CDR3 is CASSLGLMANEQFF. Written as DNA, the CDR3 is TGTGCCAGCAGTTTGGGACTCATGGCCAATGAGCAGTTCTTC. The chain employs TRBV12-3 or TRBV12-4 and TRBJ2-1, with a tentative D call TRBD2 (6 bases). Deletions cut 3 bases from V and 6 bases from J, with 12 bases between. CDR3 length: 14 residues.

This clonotype has a handful of counts. A read error may account for a junction end that differs from germline. The genes are TRBV7-7 and TRBJ2-2, with a tentative D call TRBD1 (6 bases). The germline CDR1 and CDR2 sequences are SSHAT and FNYEAQ (reference sequence). The CDR3 is 14 residues long. The CDR3 region is CASSLRQDTGELFF. The CDR3 DNA reads TGTGCTAGCAGCTTACGACAGGACACCGGGGAGCTGTTTTTT.

This clonotype was seen a few times. The genes are TRBV29-1 and TRBJ1-5; D gene unclear. V was shortened by 2 bases and J by 3 bases, with 11 bases between the two germline ends. CDR3 length: 14 amino acids. Germline V gene data show CDR1 as SQVTM and CDR2 as ANQGSEA. CDR3 coding DNA: TGCAGCGTTGAACACGGGAACAACAATCAGCCCCAGCATTTT. Translated: CSVEHGNNNQPQHF.

This clonotype was counted ten times or more. The J gene is TRBJ2-7, the V gene TRBV2; D uncertain. Germline loops: CDR1 SNHLY, CDR2 FYNNEI. V lost 6 bases and J lost 5, with 8 bases in between. This CDR3 has 11 residues. The DNA of the CDR3 is TGTGCCAGCAGCGTCCTAAACGAGCAGTACTTC. This codes for CASSVLNEQYF. Full variable domain (rest looked up from reference TRBV2 and TRBJ2-7): EPEVTQTPSHQVTQMGQEVILRCVPISNHLYFYWYRQILGQKVEFLVSFYNNEISEKSEIFDDQFSVERPDGSNFTLKIRSTKLEDSAMYFCASSVLNEQYFGPGTRLTVT.

This clonotype was detected a few times. This sequence joins TRBV6-2 or TRBV6-3 and TRBJ2-4; D ambiguous. Germline V lookup: CDR1 MNHEY, CDR2 SVGEGT. V lost 6 bases and J 0 bases, leaving 12 bases between the germline ends. This CDR3 contains 15 residues. CDR3 nucleotide sequence: TGTGCCAGCAGACCCGACGGATTAGCCAAAAACATTCAGTACTTC. As protein: CASRPDGLAKNIQYF.

The genes are TRBV6-1 and TRBJ2-7; D call uncertain. CDR1 and CDR2 from the germline V gene are MNHNS and SASEGT. The CDR3 extends over 11 amino acids. Between the trimmed V and J ends, which lost 6 bases and 5 bases, there was a span of 8 bases. CDR3 in amino acids: CASRGINEQYF. For the CDR3, the DNA is TGTGCCAGCAGAGGAATAAACGAGCAGTACTTC.

This clonotype has ten or more counts. This chain connects TRBV10-3 to TRBJ2-1, with 15 bases fitting TRBD2. Germline loops: CDR1 ENHRY, CDR2 SYGVKD. The V gene end was trimmed by 10 bases and the J gene end by 2 bases; junction bases not matched to a gene: 6. The CDR3 runs to 16 residues. CDR3 loop: CASSGLAGGTYNEQFF. The CDR3 region has the DNA TGTGCCAGTTCGGGACTAGCGGGGGGTACCTACAATGAGCAGTTCTTC.

This clonotype was seen many times. CDR3 loop: CASSLLQGGSPLHF. The CDR3 nucleotides are TGTGCCAGCAGTCTCCTGCAGGGCGGTTCACCCCTCCACTTT. The V call is TRBV7-2, the J call TRBJ1-6; TRBD1 might be the D (5 bases). The CDR3 sequence is 14 residues long. Per germline, CDR1 SGHTA and CDR2 FQGNSA. Trimming removed 6 bases from V and 9 bases from J, with 15 bases in between.

In its sample, this clonotype was seen many times. The rearrangement joins TRBV6-1 to TRBJ1-5; weak D call: TRBD1 (6 bases). In germline, CDR1 is MNHNS, CDR2 SASEGT. Trimming cost V 2 bases and J 4 bases, with 6 bases left between them. This CDR3 contains 13 residues. The CDR3 loop reads CASSETGNQPQHF. CDR3 nucleotide sequence: TGTGCCAGCAGTGAAACAGGGAATCAGCCCCAGCATTTT.